This record looks at one T cell receptor (beta chain) sequence and its context. Its antigen is currently unknown. The V gene end was trimmed by 2 bases and the J gene end by 6 bases; junction bases not matched to a gene: 9. The germline gives CDR1 GTSNPN, CDR2 SVGIG (reference sequence). This CDR3 is 15 amino acids long. PCR amplification relied on 60 Vbeta primers (plus 13 Jbeta primers). Clones were sequenced by immunoSEQ multiplex PCR, and TCRdb holds only the in-frame ones, with some missing. This table holds roughly 180,000 clones, around 72% found once. The sample comes from a study of cytomegalovirus exposure and HLA in healthy donors. Overall study results and limits: Certain indistinguishable V segments, among them TRBV6-2 and TRBV6-3, were excluded. A later look showed TCR association rates differing by HLA locus, highest for DRB1 and lowest for HLA-C. Judged likely to be a sequencing artifact was a cluster of highly shared sequence variants.

This TCR derives from a female donor in good health and CMV-seronegative. The sample comprised PBMCs. The V gene is TRBV30, the J gene TRBJ1-2, with 10 bases fitting TRBD1. CDR3 nucleotides: TGTGCCTGGAGTATCGCGGGACAGGGGAAGCATGGCTACACCTTC. Encoded protein: CAWSIAGQGKHGYTF.